This T cell receptor beta chain was recovered during a study of blood T cell repertoires in COVID-19. About the study: In each case, the material was cDNA or gDNA derived from T cells, B-cell-depleted T cells, or PBMCs.

Source study methods: Cell counts per sample came from amplifying reference gene primers. Profiling relied on immunoSEQ multiplex PCR, and the TCRdb table lists in-frame clones only, not all of them. The V and J calls and clone size are taken from that table; D and trimming were inferred from the DNA. The sample consists of around 200,000 clones, around 75% of them appearing once. Germline CDR1 reads KGHSH; CDR2 reads LQKENI. The CDR3 has 15 residues. With V trimmed by 2 bases and J by 7 bases, 10 bases remained unmatched. V usage is TRBV18 and J usage is TRBJ2-7; TRBD1 aligns across 8 bases. The origin of this receptor is a woman between 40 and 50 years old with COVID-19, enrolled during active disease. What was sequenced was peripheral blood. CDR3 protein: CASSPGGQGAWEQYF. The DNA of the CDR3 is TGTGCCAGCTCACCAGGGGGCCAGGGGGCTTGGGAGCAGTACTTC.